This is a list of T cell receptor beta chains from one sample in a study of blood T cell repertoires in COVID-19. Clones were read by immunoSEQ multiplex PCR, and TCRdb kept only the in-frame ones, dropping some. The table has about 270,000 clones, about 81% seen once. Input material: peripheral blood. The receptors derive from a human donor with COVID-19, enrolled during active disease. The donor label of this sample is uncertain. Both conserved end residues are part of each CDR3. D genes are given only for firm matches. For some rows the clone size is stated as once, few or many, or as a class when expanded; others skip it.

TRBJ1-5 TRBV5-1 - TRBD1 CASSLGQGVGPQHF TGCGCCAGCAGCTTGGGACAGGGGGTCGGGCCCCAGCATTTT
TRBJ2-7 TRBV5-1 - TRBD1 CASSLPRTGGGGYEQYF TGCGCCAGCAGCTTGCCCCGGACAGGGGGAGGTGGCTACGAGCAGTACTTC
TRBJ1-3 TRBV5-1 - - CASSLELSGNTIYF TGCGCCAGCAGCTTGGAACTCTCTGGAAACACCATATATTTT
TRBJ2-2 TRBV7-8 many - CASSLVTGSITGELFF TGTGCCAGCAGCTTAGTTACCGGGAGTATCACCGGGGAGCTGTTTTTT
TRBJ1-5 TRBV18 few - CASSLQDTLGPQHF TGTGCCAGCTCACTACAGGATACCCTAGGGCCCCAGCATTTT
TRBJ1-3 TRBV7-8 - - CASSPRVFSGNTIYF TGTGCCAGCAGCCCCCGGGTCTTCTCTGGAAACACCATATATTTT
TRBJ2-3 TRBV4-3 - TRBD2 CASSRGREATDTQYF TGCGCCAGCAGCCGTGGGCGGGAGGCCACAGATACGCAGTATTTT
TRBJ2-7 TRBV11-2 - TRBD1 CASSTGTGNYEQYF TGTGCCAGCTCAACCGGGACAGGTAACTACGAGCAGTACTTC
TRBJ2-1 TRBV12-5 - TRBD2 CASGYTAGVKNEQFF TGTGCTAGTGGATACACGGCGGGAGTAAAGAATGAGCAGTTCTTC
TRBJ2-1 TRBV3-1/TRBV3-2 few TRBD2 CASSPPTAGVSENEQFF TGTGCCAGCAGCCCCCCCACAGCGGGAGTCTCTGAGAATGAGCAGTTCTTC
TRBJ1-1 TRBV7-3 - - CASSPIGGMGTEAFF TGTGCCAGCAGCCCCATCGGGGGAATGGGCACTGAAGCTTTCTTT
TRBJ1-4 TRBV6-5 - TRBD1 CASSLDRTNEKLFF TGTGCCAGCAGTTTGGACAGGACGAATGAAAAACTGTTTTTT
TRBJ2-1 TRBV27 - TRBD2 CASSFTAGGTYNEQFF TGTGCCAGCAGTTTCACGGCGGGAGGGACTTACAATGAGCAGTTCTTC
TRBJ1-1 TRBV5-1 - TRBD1 CASSFQGGRVTEAFF TGCGCCAGCAGCTTCCAGGGGGGTCGCGTCACTGAAGCTTTCTTT
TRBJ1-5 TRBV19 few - CASSIMGGGHQPQHF TGTGCCAGTAGTATTATGGGAGGTGGGCATCAGCCCCAGCATTTT
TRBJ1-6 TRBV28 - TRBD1 CASSTLTGRNSPLHF TGTGCCAGCAGTACCTTGACAGGGAGAAATTCACCCCTCCACTTT
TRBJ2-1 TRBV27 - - CASSLGAENEQFF TGTGCCAGCAGTTTAGGGGCGGAAAATGAGCAGTTCTTC
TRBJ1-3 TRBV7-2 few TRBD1 CASSLDAGQISGNTIYF TGTGCCAGCAGCTTAGACGCGGGACAGATCTCTGGAAACACCATATATTTT
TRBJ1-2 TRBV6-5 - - CASRQTALYGYTF TGTGCCAGCAGGCAGACAGCCCTCTATGGCTACACCTTC
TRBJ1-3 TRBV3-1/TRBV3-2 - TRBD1 CASSRVGQGASGNTIYF TGTGCCAGCAGCCGAGTGGGGCAGGGGGCATCTGGAAACACCATATATTTT
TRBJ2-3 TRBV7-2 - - CASSSLSGGVTDTQYF TGTGCCAGCAGCTCCCTGAGCGGAGGGGTCACAGATACGCAGTATTTT
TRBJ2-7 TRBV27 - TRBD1 CASRPQDRVGRLARNEQYF TGTGCCAGCAGACCTCAGGACAGGGTTGGACGTCTAGCCAGGAACGAGCAGTACTTC
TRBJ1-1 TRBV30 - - CAWSSRGKMNTEAFF TGTGCCTGGAGTTCACGAGGGAAGATGAACACTGAAGCTTTCTTT
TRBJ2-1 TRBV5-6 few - CASSLTGSPYNEQFF TGTGCCAGCAGCTTAACCGGGAGCCCCTACAATGAGCAGTTCTTC
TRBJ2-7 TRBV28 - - CASSPGVTYEQYF TGTGCCAGCAGTCCCGGGGTTACCTACGAGCAGTACTTC
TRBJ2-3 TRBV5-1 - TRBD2 CASSFRTSGSPDTQYF TGCGCCAGCAGCTTCCGGACTAGCGGGAGCCCAGATACGCAGTATTTT
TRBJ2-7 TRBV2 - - CASTQTGVSYEQYF TGTGCCAGCACCCAGACAGGAGTCTCCTACGAGCAGTACTTC
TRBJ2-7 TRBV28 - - CASRPGGQNYEQYF TGTGCCAGCAGACCTGGAGGGCAGAACTACGAGCAGTACTTC
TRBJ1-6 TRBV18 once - CASSPAVAGDPNSPLHF TGTGCCAGCTCACCAGCAGTGGCAGGGGATCCCAATTCACCCCTCCACTTT
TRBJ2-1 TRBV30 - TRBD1 CAWRKDRDTSYNEQFF TGTGCCTGGAGAAAAGACAGGGATACGTCCTACAATGAGCAGTTCTTC
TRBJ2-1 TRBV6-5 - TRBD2 CASSLADNEQFF TGTGCCAGCAGCCTAGCGGACAATGAGCAGTTCTTC
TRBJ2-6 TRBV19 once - CASSTPGVGANVLTF TGTGCCAGTAGTACCCCCGGGGTGGGGGCCAACGTCCTGACTTTC
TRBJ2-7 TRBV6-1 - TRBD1 CASSEAGTGVSYEQYF TGTGCCAGCAGTGAAGCGGGGACAGGGGTCTCCTACGAGCAGTACTTC
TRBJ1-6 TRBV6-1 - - CASSEYSGYSPLHF TGTGCCAGCAGTGAATATTCAGGGTATTCACCCCTCCACTTT
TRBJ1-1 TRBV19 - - CASSFRTENAEAFF TGTGCCAGTAGTTTTCGGACTGAGAACGCTGAAGCTTTCTTT
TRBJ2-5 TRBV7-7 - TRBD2 CASSSTSGNQETQYF TGTGCTAGCAGCTCTACTAGCGGGAACCAAGAGACCCAGTACTTC
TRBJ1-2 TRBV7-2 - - CASSTPNYGYTF TGTGCCAGCAGCACACCCAACTATGGCTACACCTTC
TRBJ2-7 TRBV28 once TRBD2 CASSLLGTSDGEQYF TGTGCCAGCAGTTTACTCGGGACTAGTGATGGAGAGCAGTACTTC
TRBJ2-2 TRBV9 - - CASSATGHGELFF TGTGCCAGCAGCGCCACAGGCCACGGGGAGCTGTTTTTT
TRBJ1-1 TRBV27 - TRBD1 CASSRGDRGWSEAFF TGTGCCAGCAGTCGAGGGGACAGAGGTTGGTCTGAAGCTTTCTTT